This T cell receptor beta chain was found in a study of blood T cells in healthy people across ages. The ends were cut back, 3 bases at V and 0 bases at J, with 15 bases in the middle. The CDR3 runs 15 residues. CDR1 is DFQATT, CDR2 SNEGSKA, per germline (reference sequence). For the second PCR, which ran for about 6 to 11 cycles, a sample-barcoded 5' primer and a J-beta primer mix were used. TCRdb called the 5' RACE reads again in MiXCR, with one record for every CDR3 protein. The table lists some 920,000 distinct CDR3 sequences, about 51% of them singletons, with 20% to 25% in the top ten. Only a few counts were recorded for this clonotype. Its antigen is unknown. Study outcomes and limitations: The unsorted PBMCs prevented any conclusive comparison of naive versus antigen-experienced cells.

This chain connects TRBV20-1 to TRBJ2-7, with D perhaps being TRBD1 or TRBD2 (5 bases each). This receptor was identified in a woman aged 60 to 75 in good health. The sequencing input was blood. The CDR3 region has the DNA TGCAGTGCTAGTAACCGGGACGGTCCCTCCTACGAGCAGTACTTC. Translating gives CSASNRDGPSYEQYF.